The sequence of this T cell receptor beta chain was determined in a study of cytomegalovirus exposure and HLA in healthy donors. Worth noting for this clone: What it recognizes is unknown.

The CDR3 has 16 residues. Germline trimming cut 5 bases from V and 5 bases from J; bases unmatched to any gene: 5. The germline V gene has CDR1 MNHEY and CDR2 SMNVEV (reference sequence). Study-level points and caveats: CMV antigen specificity of a few CMV-associated chains was confirmed in vitro. Most TCR sequences proved rare, with some public TCRs found in many donors.

13 Jbeta primers and 60 Vbeta primers were used for the PCR. Produced via immunoSEQ multiplex PCR; TCRdb's table is partial and in-frame only. The sample includes about 150,000 clones, approximately 88% of them seen just once. Sequenced sample: PBMCs. This chain connects TRBV27 to TRBJ2-5; 16 positions agree with TRBD2. This sequence was found in a boy aged 2 to 9 in good health and CMV-seronegative. CDR3 region: CASSPGLAGGWETQYF. DNA of the CDR3: TGTGCCAGCAGTCCGGGACTAGCGGGAGGGTGGGAGACCCAGTACTTC.